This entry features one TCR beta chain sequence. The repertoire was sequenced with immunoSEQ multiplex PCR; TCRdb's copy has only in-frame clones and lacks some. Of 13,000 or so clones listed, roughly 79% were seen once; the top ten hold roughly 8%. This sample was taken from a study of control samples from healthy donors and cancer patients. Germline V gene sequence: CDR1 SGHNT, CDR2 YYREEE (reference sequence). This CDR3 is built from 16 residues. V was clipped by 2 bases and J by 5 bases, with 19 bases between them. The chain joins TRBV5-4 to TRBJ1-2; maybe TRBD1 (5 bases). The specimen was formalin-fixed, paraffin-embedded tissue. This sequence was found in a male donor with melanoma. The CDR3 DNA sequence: TGTGCCAGCAGCTTTATCGGCCCGGACGGGGGGTATGGCTACACCTTC. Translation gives CASSFIGPDGGYGYTF. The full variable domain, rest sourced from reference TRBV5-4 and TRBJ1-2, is ETGVTQSPTHLIKTRGQQVTLRCSSQSGHNTVSWYQQALGQGPQFIFQYYREEENGRGNFPPRFSGLQFPNYSSELNVNALELDDSALYLCASSFIGPDGGYGYTFGSGTRLTVV.